The entry below describes one T cell receptor beta chain. Its antigen is still unknown. V was cut by 4 bases and J by 7 bases, with 15 bases left in between. Germline V lookup: CDR1 SGHRS, CDR2 YFSETQ. The CDR3 has 15 residues. This entry is derived from a study of T cell responses to AZD1222 COVID-19 vaccine. Using immunoSEQ multiplex PCR, the repertoire was profiled, and TCRdb retains in-frame clones only, with some absent. Of 80,000 to 95,000 clones listed, more than 80% are singletons. Regarding the study as a whole: Females made up more of the donors, who were largely white British, and clonal diversity may have come out too low. The repertoires were collected only after the peak T cell response. Receipt of two AZD1222 doses was followed by a rise in Spike-specific TCR breadth and depth.

V gene TRBV5-1 combines with J gene TRBJ1-6, with D perhaps TRBD1 (6 bases). The sequencing used peripheral blood, collected on day 0 of AZD1222 vaccination. This receptor was taken from an adult in good health. As DNA, the CDR3 is TGCGCCAGCAGCCTAAATGGGGACACGAATTCACCCCTCCACTTT. This encodes CASSLNGDTNSPLHF.